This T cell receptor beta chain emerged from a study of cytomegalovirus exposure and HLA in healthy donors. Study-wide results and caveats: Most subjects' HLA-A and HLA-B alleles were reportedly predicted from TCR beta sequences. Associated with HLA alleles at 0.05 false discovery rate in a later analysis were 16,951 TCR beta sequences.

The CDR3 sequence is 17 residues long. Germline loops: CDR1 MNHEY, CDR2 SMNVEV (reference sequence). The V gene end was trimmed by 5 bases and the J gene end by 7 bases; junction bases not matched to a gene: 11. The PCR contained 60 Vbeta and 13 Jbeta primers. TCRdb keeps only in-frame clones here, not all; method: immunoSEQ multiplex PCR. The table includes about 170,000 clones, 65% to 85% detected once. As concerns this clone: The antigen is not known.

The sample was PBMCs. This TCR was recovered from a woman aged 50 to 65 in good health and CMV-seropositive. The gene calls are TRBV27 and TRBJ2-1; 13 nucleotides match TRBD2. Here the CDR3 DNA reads TGTGCCAGCAGTCGATGGGGGACTAGCGGGGCAGGGAATGAGCAGTTCTTC. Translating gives CASSRWGTSGAGNEQFF.